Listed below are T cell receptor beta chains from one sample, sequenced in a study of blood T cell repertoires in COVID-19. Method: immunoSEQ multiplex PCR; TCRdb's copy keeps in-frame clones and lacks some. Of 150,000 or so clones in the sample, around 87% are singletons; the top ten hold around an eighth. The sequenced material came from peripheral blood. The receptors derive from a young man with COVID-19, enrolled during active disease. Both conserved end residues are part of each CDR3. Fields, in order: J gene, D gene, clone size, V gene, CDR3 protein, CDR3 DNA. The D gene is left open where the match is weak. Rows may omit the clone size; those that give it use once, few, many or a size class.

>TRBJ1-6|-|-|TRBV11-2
CASSLVARVGSPLHF
TGTGCCAGCAGCTTAGTAGCCAGGGTAGGATCACCCCTCCACTTT
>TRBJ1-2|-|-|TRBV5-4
CASSVWGLYYGYTF
TGTGCCAGCAGCGTATGGGGCCTTTACTATGGCTACACCTTC
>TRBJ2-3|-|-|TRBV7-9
CASSLVGSSTDTQYF
TGTGCCAGCAGCTTAGTCGGTTCGAGCACAGATACGCAGTATTTT
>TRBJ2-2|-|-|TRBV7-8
CASSRSDSYTGELFF
TGTGCCAGCAGCCGTTCGGACAGTTACACCGGGGAGCTGTTTTTT
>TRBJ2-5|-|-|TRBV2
CASSVAGRETQYF
TGTGCCAGCAGTGTGGCGGGACGAGAGACCCAGTACTTC
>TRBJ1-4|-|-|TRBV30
CAWYSPRGGEKLFF
TGTGCCTGGTACTCGCCCAGAGGGGGTGAAAAACTGTTTTTT
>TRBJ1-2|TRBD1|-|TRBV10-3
CATADRDNYGYTF
TGTGCCACCGCGGACAGGGATAACTATGGCTACACCTTC
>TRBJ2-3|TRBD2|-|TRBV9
CASTTSSGMGGDTQYF
TGTGCCAGCACTACGTCTAGCGGGATGGGGGGAGATACGCAGTATTTT
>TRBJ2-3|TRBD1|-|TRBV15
CATSGGGDRGLTDTQYF
TGTGCCACCAGCGGAGGGGGGGACAGGGGACTCACAGATACGCAGTATTTT
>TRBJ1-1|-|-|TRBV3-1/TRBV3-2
CASSQIVNTEAFF
TGTGCCAGCAGCCAAATCGTGAACACTGAAGCTTTCTTT
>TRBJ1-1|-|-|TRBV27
CASRRGYTEAFF
TGTGCCAGCAGGAGGGGGTACACTGAAGCTTTCTTT
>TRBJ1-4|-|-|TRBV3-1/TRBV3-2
CASSRRVRGNEKLFF
TGTGCCAGCAGCCGTAGGGTTCGGGGTAATGAAAAACTGTTTTTT
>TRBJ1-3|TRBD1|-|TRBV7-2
CASSPGTGRNTIYF
TGTGCCAGCAGTCCCGGGACAGGGAGGAACACCATATATTTT
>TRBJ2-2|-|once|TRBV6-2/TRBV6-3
CASSYRWQANTGELFF
TGTGCCAGCAGTTACCGGTGGCAGGCGAACACCGGGGAGCTGTTTTTT
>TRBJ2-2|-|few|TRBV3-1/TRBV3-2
CASTTAQGGELFF
TGTGCCAGCACGACAGCTCAAGGCGGGGAGCTGTTTTTT
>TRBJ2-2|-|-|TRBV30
CAWTGGNTGELFF
TGTGCCTGGACAGGAGGAAACACCGGGGAGCTGTTTTTT
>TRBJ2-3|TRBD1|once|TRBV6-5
CASRRDRGADTQYF
TGTGCCAGCCGCCGGGACAGGGGTGCAGATACGCAGTATTTT
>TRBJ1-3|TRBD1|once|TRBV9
CASSDRDRNSGNTIYF
TGTGCCAGCAGCGACCGGGACAGGAACTCTGGAAACACCATATATTTT
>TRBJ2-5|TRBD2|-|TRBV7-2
CASSEGLAGARKTQYF
TGTGCCAGCAGTGAGGGACTAGCGGGAGCTCGAAAGACCCAGTACTTC
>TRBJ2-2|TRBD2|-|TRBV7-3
CASSPRTSGNTGELFF
TGTGCCAGCAGCCCACGGACTAGCGGGAACACCGGGGAGCTGTTTTTT
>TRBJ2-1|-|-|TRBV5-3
CARSFRGSGTYNEQFF
TGTGCCAGAAGCTTTCGTGGCAGCGGAACCTACAATGAGCAGTTCTTC
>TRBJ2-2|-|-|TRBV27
CASSKQGRELFF
TGTGCCAGCAGTAAACAGGGCCGGGAGCTGTTTTTT
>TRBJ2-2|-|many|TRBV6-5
CASSIDSTGELFF
TGTGCCAGCAGTATCGACAGCACCGGGGAGCTGTTTTTT
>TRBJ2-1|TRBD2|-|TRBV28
CASSPLLAGAPAQFF
TGTGCCAGCAGTCCTCTCTTAGCGGGAGCCCCGGCGCAGTTCTTC
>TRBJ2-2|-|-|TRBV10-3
CAIRVQGMDGELFF
TGTGCCATCAGAGTACAGGGAATGGACGGGGAGCTGTTTTTT
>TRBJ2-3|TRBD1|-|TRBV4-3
CASSFPPGQGARDTQYF
TGCGCCAGCAGCTTCCCTCCGGGACAGGGGGCGCGGGATACGCAGTATTTT